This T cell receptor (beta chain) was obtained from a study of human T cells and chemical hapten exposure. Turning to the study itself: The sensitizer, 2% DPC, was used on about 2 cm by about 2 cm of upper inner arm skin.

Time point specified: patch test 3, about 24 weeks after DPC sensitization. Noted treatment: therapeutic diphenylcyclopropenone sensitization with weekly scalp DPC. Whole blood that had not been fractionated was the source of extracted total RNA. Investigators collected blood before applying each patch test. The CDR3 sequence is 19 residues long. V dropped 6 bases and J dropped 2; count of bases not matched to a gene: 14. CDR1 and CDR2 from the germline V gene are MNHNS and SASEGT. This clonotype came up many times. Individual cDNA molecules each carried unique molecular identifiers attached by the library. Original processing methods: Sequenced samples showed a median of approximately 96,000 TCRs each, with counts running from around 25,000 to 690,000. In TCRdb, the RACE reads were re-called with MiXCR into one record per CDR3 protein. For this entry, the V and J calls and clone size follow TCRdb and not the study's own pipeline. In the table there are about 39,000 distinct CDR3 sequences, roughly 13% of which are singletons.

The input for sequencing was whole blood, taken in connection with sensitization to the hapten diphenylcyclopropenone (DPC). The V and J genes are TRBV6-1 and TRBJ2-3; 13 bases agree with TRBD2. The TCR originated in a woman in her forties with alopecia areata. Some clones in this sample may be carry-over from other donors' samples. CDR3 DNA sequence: TGTGCCAGCAGACCCCGGACTAGCGGGGGCCTCTCTTCCACAGATACGCAGTATTTT. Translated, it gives CASRPRTSGGLSSTDTQYF.